The clone carrying this T cell receptor beta chain was seen once. The antigen is unknown. Patients with uncontrolled infections, other autoimmune diseases, pregnancy or lactation were excluded. The PBMCs were sourced from fresh peripheral blood (about 9.7 ml). This record comes from a study of T cells in Graves' hyperthyroidism and ophthalmopathy. Notes on the study in general: Median prediction lead before ophthalmopathy onset was around 6.9 months with the model. Expanded thyroid clonotypes (above 0.001) were mostly also found in blood.

The CDR3 loop spans 16 amino acids. CDR1 is SGHTA, CDR2 FQGNSA, per germline. Trimming pared 5 bases from V and 10 bases from J, leaving 21 bases between. Researchers amplified the TCR beta CDR3 regions from RNA transcripts. HTBI primers were employed in a first-round RT-PCR of the TCR CDR3. MiXCR, run by TCRdb on the multiplex PCR reads, gives a single entry per CDR3 protein. The table includes about 740,000 distinct CDR3 sequences, approximately 15% detected once. The chain is built from TRBV7-2 and TRBJ1-6; D is perhaps TRBD1 (6 bases). The TCR comes from a woman aged 18-29 years with Graves' hyperthyroidism. Sequenced material: blood. CDR3 loop: CASSHYREAFESPLHF. The CDR3 DNA is TGTGCCAGCAGCCATTACAGGGAAGCCTTTGAATCACCCCTCCACTTT.